This TCR beta chain was documented in a study of cytomegalovirus exposure and HLA in healthy donors. The CDR3 consists of 13 residues. Measured with immunoSEQ multiplex PCR; TCRdb has only the in-frame clones, and not every one. This sample has roughly 150,000 clones; 88% occur once, and the top ten carry 2.5% to 3.5%. What was sequenced was PBMCs. The chain combines TRBV7-5 with TRBJ2-7; TRBD1, as called in the table, went unchecked against the DNA. TRBV7-5 is a pseudogene locus. This clonotype was obtained from a man between 18 and 35 years old in good health and CMV-seronegative. CDR3 coding DNA: TGTGTCAGAAGCTTAAGACACTCCTACGAGCAGTACGTC. Translation: CVRSLRHSYEQYV.